What follows is one T cell receptor beta chain and its context. This clone was observed a handful of times. Its specific antigen is unknown. Qualities for individual bases were not recorded, and no much larger clone is one base off. The cohort comprised around 700 healthy bone marrow donors. At the time of sampling, all cohort members were nominally healthy, though unrecorded immune exposures were likely present. The donor was CMV seronegative and was included in the group of a few hundred seronegative cohort members. Each donor provided a peripheral blood sample, and peripheral blood mononuclear cells were used for TCR beta sequencing. The Qiagen DNeasy Blood Extraction Kit was used to extract genomic DNA from the blood cell samples. This record belongs to a study of cytomegalovirus exposure and HLA in healthy donors (dated by TCRdb to 2015 to 2018). Notes on the research overall: According to an earlier analysis of several hundred of the donors, 150 million to 200 million T cells yielded 95 million to 140 million unique TCR beta sequences and roughly 280 Gb of sequence data. An early release covering approximately 600 HLA-typed donors comprised 250 to 350 gigabases of sequencing data and 65 million to 100 million unique TCR sequences. Among the roughly 370 genotyped donors, under 90% belonged to the genetic ancestry cluster associated with self-reported Caucasian donors. The study aimed to test whether signatures of past pathogen exposure could be identified by cataloging public T cell receptors. The study used immunosequencing to profile the T cell repertoires of around 600 subjects and linked those repertoires to cytomegalovirus serostatus. Along with the approximately 670-subject first cohort, a separate validation cohort of over a hundred different subjects was used. High-throughput TCR immunosequencing, statistical association of individual TCRs with disease status, and machine learning were combined to predict cytomegalovirus infection status. To study patterns of TCR occurrence, a later analysis re-analyzed previously published TCR beta repertoires from 700 or so donors and added high-resolution HLA genotyping. The later analysis used no new phenotypic data to find candidate immune exposures, relying instead on TCR beta sequences and their occurrence across donors. An earlier analysis of several hundred of the donors used high-throughput TCR beta sequencing to judge whether each TCR beta V gene segment behaved as functional or pseudogenic. Donor age, sex, ethnicity and CMV serostatus were compiled alongside the repertoire data. Genome-wide SNP genotypes for about three fifths of the roughly 670 donors were used in a later genetic analysis, which treated that subset as a discovery cohort. All discovery cohort repertoires had been generated on a single sequencing platform. HLA typing included class I and class II loci at four-digit resolution. Typing coverage differed by locus: A, B, C, DRB1 and DQB1 were typed in about 620-630 donors, DQA1 in 522, DPA1 in around 600, and DPB1 in just under 490. Roughly 5 DR-DQ haplotypes were handled as single units for association and clustering because linkage in the cohort was strong. Across 398 genotyped donors of the cohort, an average of roughly 200,000 unique TCR beta nucleotide sequences per donor were sequenced, and 15% to 20% of those sequences were non-productive. Beyond this particular receptor, the publication reports: In a later analysis, around 15,000 TCR beta sequences were associated with specific HLA alleles at a false discovery rate of 0.05. Only TCR beta chains were sequenced in this cohort, and the absence of alpha or paired-chain data limited detectable features. In a later analysis, several top co-occurrence clusters were reported to appear linked to parvovirus B19, influenza, CMV and Epstein-Barr virus. A total of about 180 TCR beta chains were listed by the study as associated with cytomegalovirus. Compared with equally common non-associated chains, HLA-associated TCR beta chains in a later analysis were more clonally expanded and had lower generation probabilities. A further reported finding was that TCR beta sequences accurately predicted the HLA-A and HLA-B alleles for most subjects in the first cohort. Across donors, most TCR sequences were observed very rarely, whereas some public TCRs were present in many individuals. The earlier analysis of a few hundred of the donors excluded 15 to 20 rarely observed V segments, including chromosome 9 orphons, because counts were too low. A later analysis found that most CMV-associated TCR beta chains appeared HLA-restricted, with HLA associations seemingly driven largely by CMV exposure. The presence/absence analyses assumed that sequencing depth was roughly uniform across donors, and that assumption may not be true. In an earlier analysis of some 500 of the donors, most TCR beta V segments appeared in productive rearrangements about 90% or about 30% of the time, broadly matching IMGT annotations. In a later genetic analysis, fewer N-insertions in productive TCRs were reported among donors in an Asian-associated ancestry cluster than the approximately 670-donor mean. A few of the identified cytomegalovirus-associated TCR beta chains were confirmed in vitro to be specific for cytomegalovirus antigens. A later genetic analysis associated a missense DCLRE1C variant with V-gene and J-gene trimming of TCR beta chains, and an independent cohort replicated the association. For the cohort, immune exposure information was limited to CMV serostatus. In a later analysis, the rate of TCR association differed among HLA loci, with DRB1 alleles having the most associated TCRs and HLA-C alleles having the fewest. Correlated functional status among segregating V segments might be attributable to linkage disequilibrium, but an unknown experimental factor could not be ruled out. It was suggested by the authors that the approach could potentially be generalized to other disease states and immunological phenotypes. Strong co-occurrence of HLA alleles, especially DR and DQ, made assigning TCR associations to individual alleles difficult. The sequencing pipeline was judged likely to have produced a cluster of highly shared sequence variants as a technical artifact. Because HLA typing was missing for some donors at each locus, association tests included only the typed subset. The classifier was reported to diagnose cytomegalovirus status with high specificity and sensitivity in both the original and validation cohorts.

Receptor amplification or capture employed the immunoSEQ multiplex PCR assay. A mixture of 60 forward primers for TCR Vbeta segments and 13 reverse primers for TCR Jbeta segments was used in the multiplex PCR. The CDR3 region of rearranged TCR beta genes was amplified from genomic DNA by a multiplex PCR assay. Amplified TCR beta libraries were sequenced as 87-base-pair reads on the Illumina HiSeq System. The original methods were these. A later analysis tallied 80 million to 95 million unique TCR beta chains across the 666 repertoires, and around 10 million of those chains were shared by two or more donors. Raw reads were error-corrected and collapsed into unique sequences by a nearest-neighbor algorithm in which closely related sequences were merged to remove PCR and sequencing errors. CDR3 sequences were aligned to IMGT reference sequences to assign V, D and J gene segments. For a sequence to be retained, a match of at least six nucleotides was required to both a V gene segment and a J gene segment. Rearrangements were classified as productive when the CDR3 lacked stop codons and remained in frame with V and J, and all other rearrangements were classified as non-productive. Following IMGT convention, CDR3 was defined as the stretch from the second conserved V-encoded cysteine to the conserved J-encoded phenylalanine. Sequences without an unambiguous match to a single V gene segment were excluded from the earlier analysis of 587 of the donors. An earlier analysis of approximately 590 of the donors classified V segments as functional when productive rearrangements were above 56.7% and as segregating when the standard deviation between donors was above 5%. A statistical classification framework was built for diagnosing cytomegalovirus status from the catalog of TCR beta chain sequences. A later analysis assigned V and J genes by comparing TCR nucleotide sequences with IMGT/GENE-DB human TR gene sequences. Using the TCRdist pipeline, a later analysis assigned CDR3 sequences along with most-parsimonious VDJ recombination scenarios. In a later analysis, every TCR beta chain was defined by the combination of its CDR3 amino acid sequence and its V-gene family, and reads without a unique V-gene family were dropped. To address suspected cross-contamination and a sequencing artifact, a later analysis removed some 620 highly shared, low-generation-probability nucleotide sequences. For each public chain, a later analysis derived a clonal expansion index from normalized ranks of inferred template counts within each repertoire. A later analysis computed generation probabilities with a VDJ recombination model fitted to out-of-frame rearrangements, and checked the results against IGoR. In a later analysis, TCR-TCR, TCR-HLA and TCR-CMV co-occurrence was scored with hypergeometric tests, and a repertoire-size bias correction was applied to TCR pairs. In a later analysis, false discovery rates were estimated by permuting HLA or CMV assignments 20 times. In a later analysis, co-occurring TCRs were grouped with DBSCAN, and TCRdist sequence similarity was added when clustering was performed within HLA-allele-positive subsets. Repertoires with fewer than 30,000 or more than 120,000 public chains were left out of co-occurrence clustering, as were five repertoires with anomalous nucleotide sharing. Sourced from immuneACCESS, this table was stored by TCRdb with only in-frame sequences that have V and J called. A share of the clones is absent; for the studies checked, an unresolved V gene accounts for under half, and the remainder has no known explanation. That table supplies the V and J calls and clone size; D and trimming were determined from the DNA. The sample records fewer than 75,000 clones, around 80% of which are singletons. The top ten constitute around 4% of the sample.

The TCR originated in a woman in her 30s in good health and CMV-seronegative. Sequenced sample: PBMCs.

The nucleotide sequence is given as TGTGCCAGCAGCTTGGAAGAGGGACGGCGGGGGAATGAGCAGTTCTTC. Its translation is CASSLEEGRRGNEQFF. The rearranged chain carries TRBV5-6 and TRBJ2-1; 7 bases in the middle match TRBD2. Trimming accounts for 0 bases at V and 7 bases at J, while the number of junction bases matched to no gene is 10. The CDR3 spans 16 residues, from the cysteine through the phenylalanine. Left in the record is the CDR3 DNA by itself, 48 bases read in frame from the first base. Per the germline V gene, SGHDT is the CDR1 and YYEEEE is the CDR2.